A single sample gave rise to the 3 T cell receptor beta chains below, sequenced in a study of PD-1 blockade in classical Hodgkin lymphoma. No patient escaped relapse after autologous stem cell transplantation, and brentuximab vedotin exposure varied. Sequenced by immunoSEQ multiplex PCR; TCRdb stores in-frame clones only, minus some. The sample consists of 53,000 or so clones, 81% of them appearing once. Material: peripheral blood mononuclear cells (PBMCs), obtained at baseline. The receptors originated from a human donor with classical Hodgkin lymphoma.

The chain uses TRBV7-2 and TRBJ2-3; 7 positions agree with TRBD2. The J segment lost 5 bases and the V segment lost 3 bases, leaving 14 bases of the junction unmatched. The CDR3 runs 17 residues. The V gene's germline CDR1 is SGHTA and CDR2 FQGNSA. CDR3 loop: CASSFFMSGKKGDTQYF. The CDR3 coding sequence is TGTGCCAGCAGCTTTTTCATGAGCGGGAAGAAGGGAGATACGCAGTATTTT.

The chain has TRBV9 and TRBJ2-3; tentative D call: TRBD2 (6 bases). This CDR3 contains 16 residues. V was clipped by 4 bases and J by 6 bases, with 21 bases between them. CDR1 is SGDLS, CDR2 YYNGEE, per germline. The CDR3 is CASSLGGSNFPDTQYF. The CDR3 DNA reads as TGTGCCAGCAGCCTCGGGGGATCGAATTTTCCGGATACGCAGTATTTT.

This sequence joins TRBV5-1 and TRBJ2-5; tentatively, D is TRBD2 (6 bases). Trimming stripped 4 bases from V and 5 bases from J, with 15 bases between. This CDR3 comprises 14 residues. Germline assignment: CDR1 SGHRS and CDR2 YFSETQ. For the CDR3, the DNA is TGCGCCAGCAGCCCCGTAGCGGTCCGGGAGACCCAGTACTTC. Protein: CASSPVAVRETQYF.